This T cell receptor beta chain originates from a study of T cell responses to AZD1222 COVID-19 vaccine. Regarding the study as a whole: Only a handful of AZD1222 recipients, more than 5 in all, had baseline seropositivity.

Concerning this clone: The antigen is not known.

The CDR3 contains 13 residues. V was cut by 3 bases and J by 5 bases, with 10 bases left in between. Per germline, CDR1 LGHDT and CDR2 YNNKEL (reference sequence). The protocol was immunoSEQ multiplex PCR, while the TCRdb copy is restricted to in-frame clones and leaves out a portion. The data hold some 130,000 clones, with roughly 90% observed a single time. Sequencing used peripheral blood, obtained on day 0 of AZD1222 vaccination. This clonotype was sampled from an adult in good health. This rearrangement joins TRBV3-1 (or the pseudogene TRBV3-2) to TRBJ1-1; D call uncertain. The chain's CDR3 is CASSQALVTEAFF. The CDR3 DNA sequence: TGTGCCAGCAGCCAGGCTCTAGTGACTGAAGCTTTCTTT.